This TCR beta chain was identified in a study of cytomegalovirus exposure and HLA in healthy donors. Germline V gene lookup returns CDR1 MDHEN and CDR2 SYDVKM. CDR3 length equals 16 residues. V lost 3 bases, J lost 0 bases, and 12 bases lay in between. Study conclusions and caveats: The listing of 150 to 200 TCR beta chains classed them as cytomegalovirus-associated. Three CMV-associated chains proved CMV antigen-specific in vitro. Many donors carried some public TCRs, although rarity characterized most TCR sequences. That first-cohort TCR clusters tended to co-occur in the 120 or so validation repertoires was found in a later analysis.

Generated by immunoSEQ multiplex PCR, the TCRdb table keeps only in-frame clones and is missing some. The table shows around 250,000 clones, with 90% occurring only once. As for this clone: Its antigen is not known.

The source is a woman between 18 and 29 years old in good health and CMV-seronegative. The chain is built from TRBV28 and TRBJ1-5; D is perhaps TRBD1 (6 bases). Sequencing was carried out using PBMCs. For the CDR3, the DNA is TGTGCCAGCAGTTTGGACAGCGCCTATAGCAATCAGCCCCAGCATTTT. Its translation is CASSLDSAYSNQPQHF.